This note documents a single T cell receptor (beta chain) sequence. Naive-designated CD8 cells lacked CD45RO, were positively enriched for CCR7, and omitted terminally differentiated effector memory CD45RA+ cells. This sample was included in a study of shared clonotypes between healthy human individuals. Sequenced by immunoSEQ multiplex PCR; TCRdb stores in-frame clones only, minus some. The sample contains around 620,000 clones, about 95% of which appear only once. The clonotype was recovered from a woman under 40 in good health. The source material was naive CD8+ T cells sorted from blood.

The DNA for the CDR3 is TGTGCCAGCAGCCGCGAAGCGGGACACTCCTACAATGAGCAGTTCTTC. This translates into CASSREAGHSYNEQFF. The rearrangement links TRBV4-2 to TRBJ2-1; D possibly corresponds to TRBD2 (7 bases). The CDR3 consists of 16 residues. CDR1 and CDR2 from the germline V gene are LGHNA and YNFKEQ. Trimming pared 4 bases from V and 0 bases from J, leaving 13 bases between.